One and the same sample provided the 10 T cell receptor beta chains below, sequenced in a study of long-term antiretroviral therapy in people with HIV. Survey level was the resolution at which the v3.0 immunoSEQ assay ran. Some clones are missing from TCRdb's copy, which holds only in-frame ones; the method was immunoSEQ multiplex PCR. The data hold about 22,000 clones, with 85% observed a single time. The specimen comprised unsorted PBMCs, sampled 1.6 years after starting antiretroviral therapy. The receptors stem from a man aged 35-49 years with HIV.

The genes are TRBV5-1 and TRBJ2-3; TRBD1 matches at 7 bases. There are 15 residues in the CDR3. Germline trimming cut 2 bases from V and 5 bases from J; bases unmatched to any gene: 8. CDR1 SGHRS and CDR2 YFSETQ come from the germline V gene. This CDR3 is CASSFTGARGDTQYF. CDR3 nucleotides: TGCGCCAGCAGCTTCACAGGGGCGAGGGGAGATACGCAGTATTTT. Using reference TRBV5-1 and TRBJ2-3 for the parts outside the CDR3, the full variable domain is KAGVTQTPRYLIKTRGQQVTLSCSPISGHRSVSWYQQTPGQGLQFLFEYFSETQRNKGNFPGRFSGRQFSNSRSEMNVSTLELGDSALYLCASSFTGARGDTQYFGPGTRLTVL.

With regard to this clone: Other DNA sequences in the same sample also yield this CDR3. V usage is TRBV5-1 and J usage is TRBJ2-3; TRBD1 might be the D (6 bases). Germline V lookup: CDR1 SGHRS, CDR2 YFSETQ. V was trimmed by 2 bases and J by 0 bases, leaving 7 bases between them. This CDR3 has 14 residues. The CDR3 nucleotides are TGCGCCAGCAGCTTAGGGGGTAGCACAGATACGCAGTATTTT. Amino acids: CASSLGGSTDTQYF.

The chain carries TRBV6-1 and TRBJ2-1; 8 bases map to TRBD2. The CDR3 covers 13 residues. Unmatched junction bases numbered 3, after V lost 2 bases and J lost 9 bases. Germline CDR1 is MNHNS and CDR2 is SASEGT. In DNA form, the CDR3 reads TGTGCCAGCAGTGAACTCCTAGCGGGTGAGCAGTTCTTC. The encoded protein is CASSELLAGEQFF.

The genes are TRBV6-5 and TRBJ1-4; D gene ambiguous. The CDR3 sequence is 12 residues long. V gave up 1 base and J gave up 7 bases, with 4 bases separating them. Germline assignment: CDR1 MNHEY and CDR2 SVGAGI. CDR3 DNA sequence: TGTGCCAGCAGTTACTTGGCTGAAAAACTGTTTTTT. Protein: CASSYLAEKLFF.

The V and J genes are TRBV5-6 and TRBJ1-1, with 9 bases aligning to TRBD1. J gave up 0 bases and V 4 bases, and 13 bases lay outside the gene matches. This CDR3 has 18 residues. From germline, CDR1 is SGHDT and CDR2 YYEEEE. CDR3 in amino acids: CASSLRGPGQGMNTEAFF. In DNA, the CDR3 is TGTGCCAGCAGCCTCAGGGGGCCGGGACAGGGAATGAACACTGAAGCTTTCTTT.

The chain joins TRBV7-8 to TRBJ1-5; TRBD1 matches 9 bases. Germline values: CDR1 SGHVS, CDR2 FQNEAQ. J was trimmed by 0 bases and V by 5 bases; bases with no gene match: 8. CDR3 size: 17 residues. The DNA of the CDR3 is TGTGCCAGCAGCCCACGGACAGGGGTCGATAGCAATCAGCCCCAGCATTTT. Residues: CASSPRTGVDSNQPQHF.

The V and J genes are TRBV2 and TRBJ2-1, with D perhaps assigned TRBD1 or TRBD2 (5 bases each). Looked up from germline, CDR1 is SNHLY and CDR2 is FYNNEI. There are 14 residues in the CDR3. V dropped 4 bases and J dropped 4 bases, with 11 bases sitting between them. The CDR3 DNA reads as TGTGCCAGCAGTGGGGACGGAAATTACAATGAGCAGTTCTTC. It yields the protein CASSGDGNYNEQFF.

This chain joins TRBV6-1 and TRBJ1-1; D uncertain. Per germline, CDR1 MNHNS and CDR2 SASEGT. Between the trimmed V and J ends, which lost 2 bases and 5 bases, there was a span of 15 bases. The CDR3 has 15 residues. The CDR3 sequence is CASSETTAGKTEAFF. In DNA form, the CDR3 reads TGTGCCAGCAGTGAAACAACAGCGGGTAAGACTGAAGCTTTCTTT.

The chain couples TRBV27 to TRBJ2-1; no reliable D call. Trimming stripped 2 bases from V and 3 bases from J, with 14 bases between. The CDR3 covers 16 residues. Germline CDR1 MNHEY, CDR2 SMNVEV (reference sequence). The CDR3 DNA reads as TGTGCCAGCAGTTTAGACCGGTATCTAGACTACAATGAGCAGTTCTTC. Its translation: CASSLDRYLDYNEQFF.

This clone was found a few times. The V and J genes are TRBV27 and TRBJ1-5; 9 bases match TRBD1. V dropped 5 bases and J dropped 6; count of bases not matched to a gene: 2. The CDR3 is 13 residues long. Germline assignment: CDR1 MNHEY and CDR2 SMNVEV (reference sequence). CDR3 nucleotide sequence: TGTGCCAGCAGTCCGGACAGGGGTCAGCCCCAGCATTTT. The encoded protein is CASSPDRGQPQHF.